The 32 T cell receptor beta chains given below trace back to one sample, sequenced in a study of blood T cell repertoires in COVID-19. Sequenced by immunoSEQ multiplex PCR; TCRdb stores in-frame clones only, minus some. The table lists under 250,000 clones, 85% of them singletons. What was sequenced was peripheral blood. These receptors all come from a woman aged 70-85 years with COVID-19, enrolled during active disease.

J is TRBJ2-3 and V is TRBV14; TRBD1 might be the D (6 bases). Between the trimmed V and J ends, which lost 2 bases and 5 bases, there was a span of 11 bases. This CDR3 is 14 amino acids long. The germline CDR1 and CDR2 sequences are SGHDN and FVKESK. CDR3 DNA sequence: TGTGCCAGCAGCCAACTACAGGGCCTAGATACGCAGTATTTT. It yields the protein CASSQLQGLDTQYF.

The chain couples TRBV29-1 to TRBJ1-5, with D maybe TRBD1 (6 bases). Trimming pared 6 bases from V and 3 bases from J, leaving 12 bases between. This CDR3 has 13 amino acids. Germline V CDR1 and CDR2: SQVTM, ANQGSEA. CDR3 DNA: TGCAGCGTGATGACAGGAATCAATCAGCCCCAGCATTTT. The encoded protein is CSVMTGINQPQHF.

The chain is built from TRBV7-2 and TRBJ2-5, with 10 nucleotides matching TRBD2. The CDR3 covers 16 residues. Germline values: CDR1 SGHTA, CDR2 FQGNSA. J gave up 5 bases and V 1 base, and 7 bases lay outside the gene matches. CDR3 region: CASSLGASGGPETQYF. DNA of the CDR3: TGTGCCAGCAGCTTAGGCGCTAGCGGGGGTCCTGAGACCCAGTACTTC.

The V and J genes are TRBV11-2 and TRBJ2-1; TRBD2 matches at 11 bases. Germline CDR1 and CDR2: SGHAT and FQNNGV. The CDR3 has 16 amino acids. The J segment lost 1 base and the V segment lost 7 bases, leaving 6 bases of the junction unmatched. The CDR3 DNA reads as TGTGCCAGCACCTCTAGCGGGGGGATTTCCTACAATGAGCAGTTCTTC. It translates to CASTSSGGISYNEQFF.

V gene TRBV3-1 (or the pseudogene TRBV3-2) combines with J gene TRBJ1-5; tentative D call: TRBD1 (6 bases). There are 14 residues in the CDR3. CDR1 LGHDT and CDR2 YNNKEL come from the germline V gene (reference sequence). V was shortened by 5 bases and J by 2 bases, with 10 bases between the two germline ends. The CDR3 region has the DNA TGTGCCAGCAGCTCTAGACAGGGCAATCAGCCCCAGCATTTT. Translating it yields CASSSRQGNQPQHF.

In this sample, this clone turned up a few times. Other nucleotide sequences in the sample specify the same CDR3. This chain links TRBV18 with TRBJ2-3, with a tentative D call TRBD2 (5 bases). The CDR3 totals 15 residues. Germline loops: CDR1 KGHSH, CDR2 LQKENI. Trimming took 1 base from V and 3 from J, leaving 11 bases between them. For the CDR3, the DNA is TGTGCCAGCTCACCACAAAGCGGTCGTACAGATACGCAGTATTTT. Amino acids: CASSPQSGRTDTQYF.

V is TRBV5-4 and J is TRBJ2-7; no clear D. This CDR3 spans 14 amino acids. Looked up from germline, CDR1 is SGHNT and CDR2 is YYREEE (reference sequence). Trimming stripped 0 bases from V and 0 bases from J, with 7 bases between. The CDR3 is CASSLARNSYEQYF. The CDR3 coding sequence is TGTGCCAGCAGCTTGGCCAGGAACTCCTACGAGCAGTACTTC.

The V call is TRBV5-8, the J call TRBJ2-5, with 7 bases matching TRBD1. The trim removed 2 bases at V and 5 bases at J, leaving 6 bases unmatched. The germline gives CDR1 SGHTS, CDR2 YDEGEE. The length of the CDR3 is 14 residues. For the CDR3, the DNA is TGTGCCAGCAGCTTTGGGGACAGATCGGAGACCCAGTACTTC. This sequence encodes CASSFGDRSETQYF.

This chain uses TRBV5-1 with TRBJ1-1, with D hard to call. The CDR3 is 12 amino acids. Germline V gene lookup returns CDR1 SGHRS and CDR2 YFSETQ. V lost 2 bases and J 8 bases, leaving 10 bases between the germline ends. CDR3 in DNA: TGCGCCAGCAGCTTAATCCGGGGAGAAGCTTTCTTT. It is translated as CASSLIRGEAFF.

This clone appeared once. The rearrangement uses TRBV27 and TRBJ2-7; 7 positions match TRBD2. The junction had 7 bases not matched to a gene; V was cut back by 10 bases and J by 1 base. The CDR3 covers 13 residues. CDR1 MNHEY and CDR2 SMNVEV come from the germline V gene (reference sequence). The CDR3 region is CAIPTGGSYEQYF. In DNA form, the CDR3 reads TGTGCCATCCCCACGGGGGGATCCTACGAGCAGTACTTC.

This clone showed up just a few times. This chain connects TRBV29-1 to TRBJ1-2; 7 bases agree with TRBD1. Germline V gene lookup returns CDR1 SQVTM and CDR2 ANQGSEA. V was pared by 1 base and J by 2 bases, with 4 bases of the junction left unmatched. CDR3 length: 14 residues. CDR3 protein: CSVEGDRVNYGYTF. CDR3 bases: TGCAGCGTTGAAGGCGACAGGGTCAACTATGGCTACACCTTC.

Written as DNA, the CDR3 is TGCGCCAGCAGCCAAGACTTTCGGACAGGTGGAGGCACTGAAGCTTTCTTT. The encoded protein is CASSQDFRTGGGTEAFF. J is TRBJ1-1 and V is TRBV4-3; TRBD1 matches 7 bases. The length of the CDR3 is 17 residues. V was clipped by 0 bases and J by 4 bases; unmatched bases: 11. Germline V gene sequence: CDR1 LGHNA, CDR2 YSLEER.

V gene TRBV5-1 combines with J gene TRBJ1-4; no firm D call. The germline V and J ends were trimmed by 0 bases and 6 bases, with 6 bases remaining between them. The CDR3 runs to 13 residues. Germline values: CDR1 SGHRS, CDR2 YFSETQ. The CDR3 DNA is TGCGCCAGCAGCTTGGATGTAGATGAAAAACTGTTTTTT. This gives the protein CASSLDVDEKLFF.

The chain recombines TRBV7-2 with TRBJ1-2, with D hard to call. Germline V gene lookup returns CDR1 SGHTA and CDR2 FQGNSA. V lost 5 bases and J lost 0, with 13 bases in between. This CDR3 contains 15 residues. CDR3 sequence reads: CASSPGNPTNYGYTF. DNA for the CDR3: TGTGCCAGCAGCCCCGGGAATCCTACTAACTATGGCTACACCTTC.

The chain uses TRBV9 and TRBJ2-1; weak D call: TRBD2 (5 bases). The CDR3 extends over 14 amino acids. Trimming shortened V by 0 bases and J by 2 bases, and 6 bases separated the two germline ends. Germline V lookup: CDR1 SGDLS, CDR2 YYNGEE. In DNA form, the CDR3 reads TGTGCCAGCAGCGTAGGCGGGCCCTACAATGAGCAGTTCTTC. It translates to CASSVGGPYNEQFF.

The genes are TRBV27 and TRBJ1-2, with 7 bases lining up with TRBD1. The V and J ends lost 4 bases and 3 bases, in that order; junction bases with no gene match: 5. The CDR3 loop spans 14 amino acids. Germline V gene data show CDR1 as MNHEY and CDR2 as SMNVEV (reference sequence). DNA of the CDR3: TGTGCCAGCAGTTCGGCCGGGACAGACTATGGCTACACCTTC. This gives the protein CASSSAGTDYGYTF.

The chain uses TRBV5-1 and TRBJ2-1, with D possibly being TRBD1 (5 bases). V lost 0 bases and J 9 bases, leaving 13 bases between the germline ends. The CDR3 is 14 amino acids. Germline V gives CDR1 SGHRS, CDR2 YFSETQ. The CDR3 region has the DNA TGCGCCAGCAGCTTGGCCAGGGATTTAGGTGAGCAGTTCTTC. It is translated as CASSLARDLGEQFF.

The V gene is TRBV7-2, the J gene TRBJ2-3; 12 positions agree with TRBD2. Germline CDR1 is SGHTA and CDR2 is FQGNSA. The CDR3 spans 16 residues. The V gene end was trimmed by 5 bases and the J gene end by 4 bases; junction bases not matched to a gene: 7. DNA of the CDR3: TGTGCCAGCAGCGCAGCTAGCGGGGGGGCCTCAGATACGCAGTATTTT. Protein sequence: CASSAASGGASDTQYF.

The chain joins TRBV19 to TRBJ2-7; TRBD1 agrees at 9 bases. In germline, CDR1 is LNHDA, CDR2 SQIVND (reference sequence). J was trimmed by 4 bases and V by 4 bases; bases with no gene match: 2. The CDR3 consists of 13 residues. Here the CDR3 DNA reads TGTGCCAGTAGTAGGACAGGGGATTACGAGCAGTACTTC. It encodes CASSRTGDYEQYF.

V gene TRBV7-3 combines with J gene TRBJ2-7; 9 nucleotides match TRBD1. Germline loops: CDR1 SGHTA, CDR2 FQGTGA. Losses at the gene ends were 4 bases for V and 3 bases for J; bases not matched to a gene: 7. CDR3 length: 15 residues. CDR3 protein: CASSSGTGRIYEQYF. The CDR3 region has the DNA TGTGCCAGCAGCTCCGGGACAGGGAGAATCTACGAGCAGTACTTC. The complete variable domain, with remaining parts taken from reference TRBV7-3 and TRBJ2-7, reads GAGVSQTPSNKVTEKGKYVELRCDPISGHTALYWYRQSLGQGPEFLIYFQGTGAADDSGLPNDRFFAVRPEGSVSTLKIQRTERGDSAVYLCASSSGTGRIYEQYFGPGTRLTVT.

DNA of the CDR3: TGCGCCAGCAGCCAAGTAGGCGGCTACGAGCAGTACTTC. This codes for CASSQVGGYEQYF. The rearrangement links TRBV4-1 to TRBJ2-7, with unresolved D. The CDR3 sequence is 13 residues long. V was cut by 1 base and J by 3 bases, with 7 bases left in between. CDR1 and CDR2 (germline): MGHRA, YSYEKL.

CDR3 protein: CASRATGQGYGYTF. The CDR3 DNA is TGTGCCAGCAGAGCAACGGGACAGGGCTATGGCTACACCTTC. The genes are TRBV27 and TRBJ1-2; 9 bases fit TRBD1. This CDR3 region has 14 residues. Trimming at V came to 6 bases and at J to 4 bases, leaving 6 bases not matched to a gene. Per the germline V gene, CDR1 is MNHEY and CDR2 is SMNVEV (reference sequence).

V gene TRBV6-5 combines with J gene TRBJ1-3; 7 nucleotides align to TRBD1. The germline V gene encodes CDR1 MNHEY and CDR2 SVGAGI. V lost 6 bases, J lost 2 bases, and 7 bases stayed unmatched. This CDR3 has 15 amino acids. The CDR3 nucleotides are TGTGCCAGCAGCTCTGGACAGGATCCTGGAAACACCATATATTTT. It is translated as CASSSGQDPGNTIYF.

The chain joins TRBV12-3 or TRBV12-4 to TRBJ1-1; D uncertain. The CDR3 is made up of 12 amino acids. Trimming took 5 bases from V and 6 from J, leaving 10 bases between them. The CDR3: CASSPHGSEAFF. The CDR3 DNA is TGTGCCAGCAGTCCCCACGGTTCTGAAGCTTTCTTT.

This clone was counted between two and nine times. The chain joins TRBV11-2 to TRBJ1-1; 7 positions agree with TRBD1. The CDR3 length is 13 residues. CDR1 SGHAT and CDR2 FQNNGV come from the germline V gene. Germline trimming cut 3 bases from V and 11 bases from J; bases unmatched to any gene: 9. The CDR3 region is CASSFTGEDRAFF. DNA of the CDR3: TGTGCCAGCAGCTTTACCGGGGAGGACAGGGCTTTCTTT.

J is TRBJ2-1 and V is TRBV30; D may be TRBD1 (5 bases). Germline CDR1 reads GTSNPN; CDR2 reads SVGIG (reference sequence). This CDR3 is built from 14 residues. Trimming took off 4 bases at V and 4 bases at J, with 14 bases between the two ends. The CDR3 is CAWNQGTRYNEQFF. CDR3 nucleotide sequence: TGTGCCTGGAACCAGGGAACGCGATACAATGAGCAGTTCTTC.

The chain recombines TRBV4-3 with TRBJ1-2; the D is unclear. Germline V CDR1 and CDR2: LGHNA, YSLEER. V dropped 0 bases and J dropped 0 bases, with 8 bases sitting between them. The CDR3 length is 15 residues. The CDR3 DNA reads TGCGCCAGCAGCCAAGATGTAGCTGCTAACTATGGCTACACCTTC. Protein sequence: CASSQDVAANYGYTF.

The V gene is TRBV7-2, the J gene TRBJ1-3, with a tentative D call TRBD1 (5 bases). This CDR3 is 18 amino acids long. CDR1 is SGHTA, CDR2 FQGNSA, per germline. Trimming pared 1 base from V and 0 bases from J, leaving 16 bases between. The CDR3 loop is CASSLEARTLSSGNTIYF. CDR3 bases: TGTGCCAGCAGCTTAGAAGCCCGGACACTGAGCTCTGGAAACACCATATATTTT.

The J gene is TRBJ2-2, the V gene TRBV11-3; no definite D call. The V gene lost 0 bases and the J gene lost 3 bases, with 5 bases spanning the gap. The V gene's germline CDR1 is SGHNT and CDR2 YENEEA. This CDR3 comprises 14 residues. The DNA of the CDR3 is TGTGCCAGCAGCTTAGATCCGGACACCGGGGAGCTGTTTTTT. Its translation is CASSLDPDTGELFF. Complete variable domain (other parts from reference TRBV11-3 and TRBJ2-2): EAGVVQSPRYKIIEKKQPVAFWCNPISGHNTLYWYLQNLGQGPELLIRYENEEAVDDSQLPKDRFSAERLKGVDSTLKIQPAELGDSAVYLCASSLDPDTGELFFGEGSRLTVL.

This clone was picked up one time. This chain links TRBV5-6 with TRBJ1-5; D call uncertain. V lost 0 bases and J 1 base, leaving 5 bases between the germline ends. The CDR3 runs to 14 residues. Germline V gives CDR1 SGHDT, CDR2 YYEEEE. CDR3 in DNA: TGTGCCAGCAGCTTGGCCATGAGCAATCAGCCCCAGCATTTT. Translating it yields CASSLAMSNQPQHF.

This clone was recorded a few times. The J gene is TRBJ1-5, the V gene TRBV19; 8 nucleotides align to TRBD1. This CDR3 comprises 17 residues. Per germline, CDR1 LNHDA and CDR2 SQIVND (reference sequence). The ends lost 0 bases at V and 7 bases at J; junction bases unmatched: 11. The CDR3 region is CASSIDRQQGVGQPQHF. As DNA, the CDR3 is TGTGCCAGTAGTATAGATCGCCAACAGGGGGTCGGGCAGCCCCAGCATTTT.

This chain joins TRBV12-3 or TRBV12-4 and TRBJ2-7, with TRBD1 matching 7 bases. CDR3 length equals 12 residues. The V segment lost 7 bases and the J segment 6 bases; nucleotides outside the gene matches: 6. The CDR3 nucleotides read TGTGCCAGCACCCGGACAGGAGGCGAGCAGTACTTC. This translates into CASTRTGGEQYF.